This T cell receptor beta chain was captured in a study of vaccination and CD4 T cells after COVID-19. The Oncomine TCR Beta short-read assay generated sequence data from the DNA of cultured CD4+ T cells. From the PCR reads, TCRdb called clonotypes with MiXCR, one entry per CDR3 protein. The sample includes 7,000 to 10,000 distinct CDR3 sequences, 65% to 85% of them seen just once. Treatment denoted: roughly 11-day PBMC culture with coronavirus spike peptide pools or control peptides (ViraFEST assay). This clonotype showed up just once. Its antigen is undetermined. Germline values: CDR1 SGHTA, CDR2 FQGNSA. The CDR3 totals 14 residues. V was trimmed by 0 bases and J by 2 bases, leaving 2 bases between them.

The TCR was taken from a human donor who had recovered from COVID-19. Sequences were obtained from CD4+ T cells from blood, cultured in vitro. This chain links TRBV7-2 with TRBJ2-6; D gene uncertain. CDR3 DNA: TGTGCCAGCAGCTTAGCTCCTGGGGCCAACGTCCTGACTTTC. As protein: CASSLAPGANVLTF.